In its sample, the clone carrying this TCR beta chain was seen a few times. What it binds is not known. Noted treatment: roughly 10-day PBMC culture with coronavirus spike peptide pools or control peptides (ViraFEST assay). For ViraFEST, peptide pools expanded antigen-specific T cells, after which the TCRs were sequenced. Positive PCR dates covered March to December 2020, before US Alpha, Beta and Delta variants. These data are taken from a study of vaccination and CD4 T cells after COVID-19. Turning to the study itself: Post-vaccine specimens were obtained a median 72 days after dose two (range 14 to 241). Findings of the study overall: Convalescent patients had a median around 90% of reactive clones appearing only post-vaccination.

Researchers used the Oncomine TCR Beta short-read assay to sequence DNA from cultured CD4+ T cells. TCRdb processed the PCR reads anew with MiXCR; each CDR3 protein has one entry. The sample gives 9,500 to 15,000 distinct CDR3 sequences, about 30% of which show up once; roughly 14% is in the top ten. The sample here was CD4+ T cells from blood, cultured in vitro, taken after SARS-CoV-2 vaccination. This TCR was sampled from a human donor who had recovered from COVID-19.

The CDR3: CSAADRYYGYTF. The CDR3 nucleotides are TGCAGTGCTGCGGACAGGTACTATGGCTACACCTTC. The chain combines TRBV20-1 with TRBJ1-2, with 7 nucleotides matching TRBD1. Germline lookup yields CDR1 DFQATT and CDR2 SNEGSKA (reference sequence). This CDR3 region has 12 residues. Trimming at V came to 5 bases and at J to 3 bases, leaving 3 bases not matched to a gene.